A few counts support the clone carrying this TCR beta chain. What it binds is unknown. This specimen belongs to a study of CD8+ T cells in alopecia areata. Findings and limits, study-wide: TCR sharing across patients was less clear than in mice, possibly HLA-related. Scalp clonality dropped significantly under tofacitinib, as did expanded CD8+ top-100 clones.

Germline-derived CDR1 and CDR2 are SGHRS and YFSETQ. This CDR3 is built from 15 residues. The V end was cut by 2 bases, the J end by 0 bases, with 12 bases between. Sequencing templates came from extracted RNA that was reverse transcribed into cDNA. Repertoires were generated with immunoSEQ multiplex PCR, while TCRdb's copy carries only in-frame clones and drops some. This sample has roughly 100,000 clones; around 40% occur once, and the top ten carry around 20%. Treatment described: oral pan-JAK inhibitor, 5-10 mg twice daily. Lesional scalp punch biopsies and peripheral blood came from alopecia areata patients. PBMCs were stained for CD3, CD4 and CD8, and CD4+ and CD8+ T cells were sorted.

This TCR was recovered from a human donor with alopecia areata. The sample in question was CD8+ T cells sorted from blood, obtained at week 24, from a patient treated with tofacitinib. The chain is built from TRBV5-1 and TRBJ2-7; D call uncertain. The CDR3 reads CASSFVREASYEQYF. Here the CDR3 DNA reads TGCGCCAGCAGCTTCGTACGAGAGGCCTCCTACGAGCAGTACTTC.